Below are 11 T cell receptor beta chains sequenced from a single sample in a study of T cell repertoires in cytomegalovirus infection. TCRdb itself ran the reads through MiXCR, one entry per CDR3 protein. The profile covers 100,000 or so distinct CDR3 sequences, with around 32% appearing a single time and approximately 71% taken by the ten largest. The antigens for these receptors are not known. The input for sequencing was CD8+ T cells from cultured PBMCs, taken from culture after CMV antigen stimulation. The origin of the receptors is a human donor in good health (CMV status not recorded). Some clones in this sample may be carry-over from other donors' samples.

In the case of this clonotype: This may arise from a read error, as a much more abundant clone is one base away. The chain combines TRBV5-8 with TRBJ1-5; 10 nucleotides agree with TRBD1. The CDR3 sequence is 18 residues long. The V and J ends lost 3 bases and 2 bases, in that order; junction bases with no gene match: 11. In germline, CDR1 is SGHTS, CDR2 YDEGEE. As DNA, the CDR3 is TGTGCCAGCAGCTCCGTCCCGGGACAGGGGCTCCGCAATCAGCCCCAGCATTTT. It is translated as CASSSVPGQGLRNQPQHF. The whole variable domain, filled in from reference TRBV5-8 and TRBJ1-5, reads EAGVTQSPTHLIKTRGQQATLRCSPISGHTSVYWYQQALGLGLQFLLWYDEGEERNRGNFPPRFSGRQFPNYSSELNVNALELEDSALYLCASSSVPGQGLRNQPQHFGDGTRLSIL.

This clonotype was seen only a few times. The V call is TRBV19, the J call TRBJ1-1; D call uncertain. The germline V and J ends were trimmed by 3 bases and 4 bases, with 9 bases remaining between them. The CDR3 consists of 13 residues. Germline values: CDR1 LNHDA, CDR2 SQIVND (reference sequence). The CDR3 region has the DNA TGTGCCAGTAGTATGGGGTGGGCCACTGAAGCTTTCTTT. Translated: CASSMGWATEAFF.

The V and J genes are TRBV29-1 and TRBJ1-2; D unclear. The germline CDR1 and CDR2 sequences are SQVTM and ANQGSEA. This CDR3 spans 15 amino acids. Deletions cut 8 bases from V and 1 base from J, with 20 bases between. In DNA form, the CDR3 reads TGCAGCACCAGCCAGCCAGAAAATAGTAACTATGGCTACACCTTC. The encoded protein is CSTSQPENSNYGYTF.

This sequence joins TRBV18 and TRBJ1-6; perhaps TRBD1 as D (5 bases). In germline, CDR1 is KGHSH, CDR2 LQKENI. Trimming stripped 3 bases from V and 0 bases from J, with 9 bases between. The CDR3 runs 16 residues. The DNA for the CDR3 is TGTGCCAGCTCACCCGCCGGGGCCTCCTATAATTCACCCCTCCACTTT. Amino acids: CASSPAGASYNSPLHF.

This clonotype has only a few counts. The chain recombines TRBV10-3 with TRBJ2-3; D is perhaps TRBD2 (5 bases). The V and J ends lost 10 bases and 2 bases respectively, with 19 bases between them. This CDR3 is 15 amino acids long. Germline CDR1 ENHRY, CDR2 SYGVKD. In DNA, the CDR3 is TGTGCCACAACCGAGGAAGGACTCCTCACAGATACGCAGTATTTT. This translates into CATTEEGLLTDTQYF.

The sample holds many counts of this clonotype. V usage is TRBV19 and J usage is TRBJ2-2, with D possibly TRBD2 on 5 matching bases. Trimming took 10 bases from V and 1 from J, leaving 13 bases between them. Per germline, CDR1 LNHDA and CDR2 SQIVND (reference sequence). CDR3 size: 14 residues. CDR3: CAKEGSRNTGELFF. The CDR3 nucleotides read TGTGCCAAAGAGGGTAGTAGGAACACCGGGGAGCTGTTTTTT.

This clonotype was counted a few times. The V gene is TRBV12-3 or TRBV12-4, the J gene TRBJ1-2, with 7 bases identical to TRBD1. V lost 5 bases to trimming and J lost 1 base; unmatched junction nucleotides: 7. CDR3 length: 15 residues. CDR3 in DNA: TGTGCCAGCAGTGATTGGACAGGAGATAACTATGGCTACACCTTC. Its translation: CASSDWTGDNYGYTF.

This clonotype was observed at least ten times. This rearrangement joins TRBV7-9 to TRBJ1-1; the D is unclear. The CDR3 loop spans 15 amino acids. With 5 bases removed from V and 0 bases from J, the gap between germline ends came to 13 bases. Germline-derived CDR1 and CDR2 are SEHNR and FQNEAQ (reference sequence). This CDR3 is CASSEPGLLNTEAFF. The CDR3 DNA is TGTGCCAGCAGCGAGCCAGGCCTCTTGAACACTGAAGCTTTCTTT.

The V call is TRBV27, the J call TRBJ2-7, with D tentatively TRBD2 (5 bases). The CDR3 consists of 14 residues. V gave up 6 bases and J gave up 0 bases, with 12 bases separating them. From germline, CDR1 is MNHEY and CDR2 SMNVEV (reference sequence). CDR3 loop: CASSQRTLSYEQYF. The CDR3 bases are TGTGCCAGCAGCCAGAGGACTCTCTCCTACGAGCAGTACTTC.

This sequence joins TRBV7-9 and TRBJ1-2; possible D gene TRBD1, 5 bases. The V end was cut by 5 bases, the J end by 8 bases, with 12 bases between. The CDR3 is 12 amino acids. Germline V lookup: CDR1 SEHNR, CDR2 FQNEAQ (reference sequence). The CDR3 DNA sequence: TGTGCCAGCAGCCCACAGGATTGGGGCTACACCTTC. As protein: CASSPQDWGYTF. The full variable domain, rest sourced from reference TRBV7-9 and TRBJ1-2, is DTGVSQNPRHKITKRGQNVTFRCDPISEHNRLYWYRQTLGQGPEFLTYFQNEAQLEKSRLLSDRFSAERPKGSFSTLEIQRTEQGDSAMYLCASSPQDWGYTFGSGTRLTVV.

Here the CDR3 reads CASSHGTGSYEQYF. The DNA for the CDR3 is TGTGCCAGCAGCCACGGGACAGGGTCCTACGAGCAGTACTTC. This chain connects TRBV25-1 to TRBJ2-7, with 9 bases matching TRBD1. V was clipped by 6 bases and J by 1 base; unmatched bases: 4. The CDR3 has 14 residues. CDR1 is MGHDK, CDR2 SYGVNS, per germline.